The next 23 T cell receptor beta chains were all read from a single sample in a study of cytomegalovirus exposure and HLA in healthy donors. The PCR ran on 60 Vbeta and 13 Jbeta primers. The assay was immunoSEQ multiplex PCR, and TCRdb's table has in-frame clones only and misses some. The sample holds under 200,000 clones; under 80% are singletons and the top ten take around 3.1%. The sample was PBMCs. All receptors come from a female donor in good health and CMV-seronegative.

The chain couples TRBV9 to TRBJ2-3; 9 nucleotides align to TRBD2. The CDR3 contains 14 residues. Germline trimming cut 3 bases from V and 5 bases from J; bases unmatched to any gene: 4. Per germline, CDR1 SGDLS and CDR2 YYNGEE. This chain's CDR3 is CASSASGKLDTQYF. The CDR3 bases are TGTGCCAGCAGCGCTAGCGGGAAGTTAGATACGCAGTATTTT.

The chain combines TRBV6-1 with TRBJ2-7; 7 nucleotides agree with TRBD1. This CDR3 is built from 14 residues. Germline V CDR1 and CDR2: MNHNS, SASEGT. V dropped 6 bases and J dropped 6; count of bases not matched to a gene: 11. This CDR3 is CASRRGQAPLEQYF. The CDR3 bases are TGTGCCAGCAGGAGAGGACAGGCACCCCTCGAGCAGTACTTC.

The gene calls are TRBV7-9 and TRBJ2-7; TRBD1 might be the D (5 bases). CDR3 size: 12 residues. Trimming removed 4 bases at V and 4 bases at J, with 8 bases between. CDR1 is SEHNR and CDR2 is FQNEAQ in the germline V gene (reference sequence). Written as DNA, the CDR3 is TGTGCCAGCAGCTCCGACAGATACGAGCAGTACTTC. It codes for CASSSDRYEQYF.

V usage is TRBV19 and J usage is TRBJ2-3, with 11 positions matching TRBD2. In germline, CDR1 is LNHDA, CDR2 SQIVND (reference sequence). The J segment lost 5 bases and the V segment lost 5 bases, leaving 12 bases of the junction unmatched. This CDR3 region has 17 residues. CDR3 nucleotide sequence: TGTGCCAGTAGTCGTCGACTAGCGGGAACCCAGGAAGATACGCAGTATTTT. Translated, it gives CASSRRLAGTQEDTQYF.

The CDR3 DNA is TGCGCCAGCAGCGCCCAGGGGGGCGAGCAGTACTTC. Protein product: CASSAQGGEQYF. The chain carries TRBV5-1 and TRBJ2-7, with D perhaps TRBD1 (7 bases). The ends were cut back, 4 bases at V and 6 bases at J, with 11 bases in the middle. The V gene's germline CDR1 is SGHRS and CDR2 YFSETQ. This CDR3 is 12 amino acids long.

This clone has only a few counts. The chain carries TRBV19 and TRBJ2-3; TRBD1 is a possible D gene (5 bases). Deletions cut 3 bases from V and 3 bases from J, with 10 bases between. The CDR3 contains 14 residues. CDR1 LNHDA and CDR2 SQIVND come from the germline V gene (reference sequence). The CDR3 bases are TGTGCCAGTAGTATTGGGGCAGGGACAGATACGCAGTATTTT. It codes for CASSIGAGTDTQYF.

The chain links TRBV5-6 to TRBJ2-3; 11 bases match TRBD2. In germline, CDR1 is SGHDT, CDR2 YYEEEE. V was pared by 3 bases and J by 4 bases, with 4 bases of the junction left unmatched. The length of the CDR3 is 15 residues. This chain's CDR3 is CASSYLSGRADTQYF. DNA for the CDR3: TGTGCCAGCAGCTATCTTAGCGGGAGGGCAGATACGCAGTATTTT.

The chain combines TRBV7-7 with TRBJ2-3; 7 nucleotides match TRBD2. Germline V gene lookup returns CDR1 SSHAT and CDR2 FNYEAQ (reference sequence). This CDR3 has 15 residues. Trimming cost V 5 bases and J 4 bases; bases outside gene matches: 9. CDR3 DNA: TGTGCCAGCAGCGGAGGCCACGGGGGGTCAGATACGCAGTATTTT. Translation: CASSGGHGGSDTQYF.

The chain carries TRBV29-1 and TRBJ2-3; D is possibly TRBD2 (5 bases). The CDR3 is made up of 14 amino acids. V was shortened by 1 base and J by 0 bases, with 8 bases between the two germline ends. The germline gives CDR1 SQVTM, CDR2 ANQGSEA. The CDR3 spells CSVEGRTSTDTQYF. CDR3 DNA sequence: TGCAGCGTTGAAGGGCGGACTAGCACAGATACGCAGTATTTT.

The V gene is TRBV15, the J gene TRBJ1-3; perhaps TRBD1 as D (6 bases). V was shortened by 0 bases and J by 0 bases, with 9 bases between the two germline ends. Germline CDR1 LNHNV, CDR2 YYDKDF (reference sequence). The CDR3 has 16 amino acids. The CDR3: CATSREGGVSGNTIYF. The CDR3 nucleotides are TGTGCCACCAGCAGAGAAGGGGGTGTCTCTGGAAACACCATATATTTT.

The chain has TRBV30 and TRBJ2-4; D is possibly TRBD1 (5 bases). CDR3 length: 14 residues. Germline loops: CDR1 GTSNPN, CDR2 SVGIG (reference sequence). The germline V and J ends were trimmed by 0 bases and 7 bases, with 13 bases remaining between them. CDR3 sequence reads: CAWSVDTGPNIQYF. CDR3 DNA: TGTGCCTGGAGTGTGGACACGGGCCCCAACATTCAGTACTTC.

The chain employs TRBV7-2 and TRBJ2-7, with no clear D. This CDR3 has 14 amino acids. The V gene lost 3 bases and the J gene lost 1 base, with 10 bases spanning the gap. CDR1 and CDR2 (germline): SGHTA, FQGNSA. The CDR3 DNA follows: TGTGCCAGCAGCTTTTTTCCAGGTTCCTACGAGCAGTACTTC. Amino acid sequence: CASSFFPGSYEQYF.

V and J are TRBV4-1 and TRBJ2-3; a weak D match, TRBD2 (6 bases). This CDR3 comprises 15 residues. Germline CDR1 and CDR2: MGHRA and YSYEKL. V was cut by 1 base and J by 11 bases, with 19 bases left in between. In DNA form, the CDR3 reads TGCGCCAGCAGCCAAGTACGGGGGTCTAGTCATGAGCAGTATTTT. Its translation: CASSQVRGSSHEQYF.

The chain joins TRBV4-3 to TRBJ1-3, with 8 bases identical to TRBD1. Germline CDR1 is LGHNA and CDR2 is YSLEER. The CDR3 loop spans 15 amino acids. Unmatched junction bases numbered 3, after V lost 3 bases and J lost 2 bases. This chain's CDR3 is CASSQMGQAGNTIYF. The CDR3 DNA sequence: TGCGCCAGCAGCCAGATGGGACAGGCTGGAAACACCATATATTTT.

The chain recombines TRBV6-4 with TRBJ2-1, with TRBD1 identical over 10 bases. The V gene end was trimmed by 3 bases and the J gene end by 8 bases; junction bases not matched to a gene: 7. The CDR3 totals 15 residues. CDR1 is MRHNA, CDR2 SNTAGT, per germline. The chain's CDR3 is CASSEFPDRGDEQFF. CDR3 DNA: TGTGCCAGCAGTGAATTCCCGGACAGGGGGGATGAGCAGTTCTTC.

The CDR3 sequence is CASSWPKWEGRDEQYF. CDR3 DNA: TGTGCCAGCAGCTGGCCGAAATGGGAGGGCCGGGACGAGCAGTACTTC. The chain combines TRBV11-2 with TRBJ2-7, with TRBD2 identical over 7 bases. Germline-derived CDR1 and CDR2 are SGHAT and FQNNGV. This CDR3 contains 16 residues. V gave up 4 bases and J gave up 5 bases; unmatched junction bases: 14.

This chain links TRBV19 with TRBJ2-7; D is possibly TRBD2 (5 bases). The CDR3 runs 14 residues. Trimming shortened V by 5 bases and J by 2 bases, and 13 bases separated the two germline ends. From germline, CDR1 is LNHDA and CDR2 SQIVND (reference sequence). CDR3 DNA sequence: TGTGCCAGTAGTGGCGGCGACGGGGCCTACGAGCAGTACTTC. Amino acids: CASSGGDGAYEQYF.

The CDR3 sequence is CASSDGLAGVDTQYF. CDR3 sequence (DNA): TGCGCCAGCAGCGACGGACTAGCGGGGGTAGATACGCAGTATTTT. This chain uses TRBV5-1 with TRBJ2-3; 13 bases fit TRBD2. The CDR3 is made up of 15 amino acids. Germline V lookup: CDR1 SGHRS, CDR2 YFSETQ. Trimming cost V 4 bases and J 5 bases; bases outside gene matches: 4.

The chain carries TRBV5-5 and TRBJ1-2, with 7 bases lining up with TRBD1. Germline CDR1 is SGHKS and CDR2 is YYEKEE (reference sequence). This CDR3 region has 15 residues. V lost 3 bases and J lost 2; bases outside the gene matches: 7. CDR3 DNA sequence: TGTGCCAGCAGCTCGACTAGACAGGGCAACTATGGCTACACCTTC. This translates into CASSSTRQGNYGYTF.

The chain joins TRBV5-4 to TRBJ2-7; 7 nucleotides line up with TRBD1. In germline, CDR1 is SGHNT, CDR2 YYREEE (reference sequence). The CDR3 covers 16 residues. V dropped 5 bases and J dropped 1; count of bases not matched to a gene: 12. CDR3 bases: TGTGCCAGCAGGAAACAGGGGAAAGGGGAATCCTACGAGCAGTACTTC. This gives the protein CASRKQGKGESYEQYF.

The rearrangement joins TRBV6-5 to TRBJ2-7; 7 bases are shared with TRBD2. This CDR3 contains 14 residues. Germline lookup yields CDR1 MNHEY and CDR2 SVGAGI. The junction had 6 bases not matched to a gene; V was cut back by 0 bases and J by 7 bases. CDR3 in amino acids: CASSYSVWEGEQYF. For the CDR3, the DNA is TGTGCCAGCAGTTACTCCGTCTGGGAGGGAGAGCAGTACTTC.

The chain links TRBV7-3 to TRBJ2-3; 8 bases agree with TRBD2. The CDR3 length is 16 residues. V lost 2 bases to trimming and J lost 1 base; unmatched junction nucleotides: 5. Per the germline V gene, CDR1 is SGHTA and CDR2 is FQGTGA. As DNA, the CDR3 is TGTGCCAGCAGCTTACTTAAGACTAGCGGCACAGATACGCAGTATTTT. Its protein product is CASSLLKTSGTDTQYF.

J is TRBJ1-1 and V is TRBV28, with no clear D. Germline CDR1 is MDHEN and CDR2 is SYDVKM. The V gene lost 3 bases and the J gene lost 1 base, with 6 bases spanning the gap. The CDR3 extends over 13 amino acids. The CDR3 coding sequence is TGTGCCAGCAGTTTTAGAGAGAACACTGAAGCTTTCTTT. It encodes CASSFRENTEAFF. The variable domain in full, with the rest retrieved from reference TRBV28 and TRBJ1-1, is DVKVTQSSRYLVKRTGEKVFLECVQDMDHENMFWYRQDPGLGLRLIYFSYDVKMKEKGDIPEGYSVSREKKERFSLILESASTNQTSMYLCASSFRENTEAFFGQGTRLTVV.